This entry is about one T cell receptor beta chain. The data are from a study of cytomegalovirus exposure and HLA in healthy donors. The method was immunoSEQ multiplex PCR; TCRdb's version includes in-frame clones alone and lacks a portion of them. This table has some 120,000 clones, around 92% appearing once. The CDR3 covers 15 residues. Per the germline V gene, CDR1 is SGHAT and CDR2 is FQNNGV. V trimming: 3 bases; J trimming: 0 bases; junction bases outside the gene matches: 3. From the 120-subject validation cohort, which was separate from the roughly 670-subject first cohort, the donors were drawn.

The material sequenced was PBMCs. This clonotype was obtained from a man aged 25-45 years in good health and CMV-seronegative. The chain couples TRBV11-2 to TRBJ2-7; 9 bases fit TRBD1. In DNA, the CDR3 is TGTGCCAGCAGCTTTGGGACAGGGCACTCCTACGAGCAGTACTTC. Translating it yields CASSFGTGHSYEQYF.